Sequencing of this T cell receptor (beta chain) was carried out in a study of blood T cell repertoires in COVID-19. For the study at large: Samples of COVID-19 (acute and convalescent) were obtained from the United States, Italy and Spain. Nucleic acid was either cDNA or gDNA, and it came from T cells, B-cell-depleted T cells, or PBMCs.

Repertoires were generated with immunoSEQ multiplex PCR, while TCRdb's copy carries only in-frame clones and drops some. The sample has tens of thousands of clones, roughly 78% seen once. V shed 0 bases, J shed 5 bases, and the junction held 3 bases outside the gene matches. Germline assignment: CDR1 LNHNV and CDR2 YYDKDF (reference sequence). The CDR3 runs to 14 residues. The TCR was taken from a man between 65 and 80 years old with acute or convalescent COVID-19. V is TRBV15 and J is TRBJ2-7; 8 nucleotides line up with TRBD1. Sequencing was carried out using peripheral blood. The CDR3 region has the DNA TGTGCCACCAGCAGAGACAGGGGGCTCGACGAGCAGTACTTC. It codes for CATSRDRGLDEQYF.